Below, 5 T cell receptor beta chains from the same sample are listed, as sequenced in a study of shared clonotypes between healthy human individuals. Method: immunoSEQ multiplex PCR; TCRdb's copy keeps in-frame clones and lacks some. In the table there are 2,500,000 or so clones, more than 90% of which are singletons. Material for sequencing was naive CD4+ T cells sorted from blood. Subset here: CD45RA+ positively selected. The receptors here all came from a man aged 18 to 30 in good health.

This sequence joins TRBV30 and TRBJ2-1, with D hard to call. The germline CDR1 and CDR2 sequences are GTSNPN and SVGIG (reference sequence). CDR3 size: 14 residues. V lost 0 bases and J 6 bases, leaving 12 bases between the germline ends. The CDR3 spells CAWSVRVMGNEQFF. CDR3 coding DNA: TGTGCCTGGAGTGTCCGGGTGATGGGCAATGAGCAGTTCTTC.

This chain links TRBV5-6 with TRBJ2-5; TRBD1 agrees at 7 bases. The J call may be wrong; the DNA end is better matched by TRBJ2-7. CDR1 is SGHDT, CDR2 YYEEEE, per germline. This CDR3 region has 15 residues. The DNA for the CDR3 is TGTGCCAGCAGCTTGCGCAGTTACAGGGGCCCCGAGCAGTACTTC. Translated: CASSLRSYRGPEQYF.

The V gene is TRBV4-3, the J gene TRBJ2-3, with TRBD2 matching over 7 bases. V shed 0 bases, J shed 6 bases, and the junction held 9 bases outside the gene matches. This CDR3 spans 16 amino acids. Germline assignment: CDR1 LGHNA and CDR2 YSLEER. The CDR3 is CASSQDLPAGIDTQYF. CDR3 nucleotide sequence: TGCGCCAGCAGCCAAGATCTCCCAGCGGGAATCGATACGCAGTATTTT.

V and J are TRBV19 and TRBJ2-1; D may be TRBD2 (7 bases). This CDR3 region has 15 residues. CDR1 and CDR2 from the germline V gene are LNHDA and SQIVND (reference sequence). Trimming took 4 bases from V and 5 from J, leaving 15 bases between them. The CDR3 sequence is CASSSKGGLNNEQFF. CDR3 sequence (DNA): TGTGCCAGTAGTAGCAAGGGGGGGCTAAACAATGAGCAGTTCTTC.

The V and J genes are TRBV7-9 and TRBJ2-5; weak D call: TRBD1 (6 bases). V was shortened by 1 base and J by 5 bases, with 11 bases between the two germline ends. This CDR3 spans 14 amino acids. CDR1 is SEHNR and CDR2 is FQNEAQ in the germline V gene (reference sequence). The CDR3 DNA sequence: TGTGCCAGCAGCTTAGAGGGGGACAAGGAGACCCAGTACTTC. Translated, it gives CASSLEGDKETQYF. Drawing the rest from reference TRBV7-9 and TRBJ2-5, the complete variable domain is DTGVSQNPRHKITKRGQNVTFRCDPISEHNRLYWYRQTLGQGPEFLTYFQNEAQLEKSRLLSDRFSAERPKGSFSTLEIQRTEQGDSAMYLCASSLEGDKETQYFGPGTRLLVL.